The rows below give T cell receptor beta chains drawn from one sample of a study of blood T cell repertoires in COVID-19. This table comes from immunoSEQ multiplex PCR, and its TCRdb copy is limited to in-frame clones, with some not included. The sample lists under 150,000 clones; around 88% were seen once. Material for sequencing was peripheral blood. The receptors shown here come from a human donor in a cohort sampled during active COVID-19. Each CDR3 is given with its conserved first and last residue. Each record gives: J gene, V gene, D gene, clone size, CDR3 protein, CDR3 DNA. D genes are given only for firm matches. The size entry is marked missing in some rows and otherwise reads once, few, many or a size class.

>TRBJ2-5|TRBV11-1|.|few
CASSLSRARGGAQYF
TGTGCCAGCAGCTTATCGAGGGCCCGGGGCGGGGCCCAGTACTTC
>TRBJ2-1|TRBV24-1|TRBD2|.
CATSDSGRGRNEQFF
TGTGCCACCAGTGATTCAGGGAGGGGACGCAATGAGCAGTTCTTC
>TRBJ2-5|TRBV3-1/TRBV3-2|.|.
CASTLDRKVGAQYF
TGTGCCAGCACCCTCGACCGCAAGGTCGGGGCCCAGTACTTC
>TRBJ1-6|TRBV6-6|TRBD1|.
CASRSTGDSYNSPLHF
TGTGCCAGCAGGTCGACAGGGGATTCCTATAATTCACCCCTCCACTTT
>TRBJ2-1|TRBV3-1/TRBV3-2|.|.
CASSLMGGEQFF
TGTGCCAGCAGCCTGATGGGGGGTGAGCAGTTCTTC
>TRBJ2-7|TRBV5-8|TRBD1|.
CASSVNRGEQYF
TGTGCCAGCAGCGTCAACAGGGGGGAGCAGTACTTC
>TRBJ2-1|TRBV5-1|TRBD2|few
CASSFWGGNEQFF
TGCGCCAGCAGCTTTTGGGGGGGTAATGAGCAGTTCTTC
>TRBJ1-3|TRBV29-1|.|.
CSATTGSGNTIYF
TGCAGCGCCACGACAGGATCTGGAAACACCATATATTTT
>TRBJ1-5|TRBV15|.|.
CATSSFSGQRNQPQHF
TGTGCCACCAGCAGTTTCTCCGGACAGCGCAATCAGCCCCAGCATTTT
>TRBJ2-1|TRBV24-1|TRBD2|.
CATSEGGRNEQFF
TGTGCCACCAGTGAGGGGGGGAGAAATGAGCAGTTCTTC
>TRBJ1-4|TRBV3-1/TRBV3-2|.|.
CASSQGANGEKLFF
TGTGCCAGCAGCCAGGGGGCAAACGGTGAAAAACTGTTTTTT
>TRBJ1-2|TRBV24-1|.|.
CATSDFTGNYGYTF
TGTGCCACCAGTGATTTCACAGGGAACTATGGCTACACCTTC
>TRBJ1-1|TRBV5-1|TRBD1|.
CASSLVTGVNTEAFF
TGCGCCAGCAGCTTGGTTACAGGGGTGAACACTGAAGCTTTCTTT
>TRBJ2-1|TRBV4-2|TRBD2|.
CASSWTSGGDNEQFF
TGTGCCAGCAGCTGGACTAGCGGGGGGGACAATGAGCAGTTCTTC
>TRBJ2-3|TRBV19|TRBD2|.
CASSILTSGGDTQYF
TGTGCCAGTAGTATCCTGACTAGCGGGGGGGATACGCAGTATTTT
>TRBJ1-2|TRBV6-1|.|.
CASSEGTALYGYTF
TGTGCCAGCAGTGAAGGGACAGCACTCTATGGCTACACCTTC
>TRBJ1-4|TRBV11-1|TRBD1|.
CASSLGTGNEKLFF
TGTGCCAGCAGCTTGGGGACAGGGAATGAAAAACTGTTTTTT
>TRBJ1-1|TRBV4-2|.|.
CASSPRQARVNTEAFF
TGTGCCAGCAGCCCTCGACAGGCTCGGGTGAACACTGAAGCTTTCTTT
>TRBJ2-5|TRBV9|TRBD2|.
CASSALAGGQETQYF
TGTGCCAGCAGCGCCTTAGCGGGGGGGCAAGAGACCCAGTACTTC
>TRBJ1-6|TRBV4-1|.|.
CASSQGDFYSYNSPLHF
TGCGCCAGCAGCCAAGGTGACTTTTACTCCTATAATTCACCCCTCCACTTT
>TRBJ1-1|TRBV5-4|.|.
CASSLELVRGTEAFF
TGTGCCAGCAGCTTGGAATTGGTCAGGGGCACTGAAGCTTTCTTT
>TRBJ2-3|TRBV10-1|.|.
CASTLKEGTSTDTQYF
TGCGCCAGCACCCTTAAGGAGGGGACTAGCACAGATACGCAGTATTTT
>TRBJ2-3|TRBV27|.|.
CASSLPDFSSTDTQYF
TGTGCCAGCAGTCTCCCGGACTTCTCTAGCACAGATACGCAGTATTTT
>TRBJ2-1|TRBV7-2|TRBD2|.
CASSLMSGRGAYNEQFF
TGTGCCAGCAGCTTAATGTCCGGGCGGGGGGCCTACAATGAGCAGTTCTTC
>TRBJ2-7|TRBV2|.|.
CASSENAGIYEQYF
TGTGCCAGCAGTGAAAATGCGGGGATCTACGAGCAGTACTTC
>TRBJ2-7|TRBV7-9|TRBD2|.
CASSLERGSSYEQYF
TGTGCCAGCAGCTTAGAGCGGGGGAGCTCCTACGAGCAGTACTTC
>TRBJ1-1|TRBV6-5|TRBD1|.
CASSFTGGTEAFF
TGTGCCAGCAGTTTCACAGGGGGCACTGAAGCTTTCTTT
>TRBJ1-2|TRBV6-6|TRBD1|.
CASSSGTVNYGYTF
TGTGCCAGCAGTTCCGGGACAGTGAACTATGGCTACACCTTC
>TRBJ2-3|TRBV2|.|.
CASRASSSTDTQYF
TGTGCCAGCAGGGCCTCTAGCTCCACAGATACGCAGTATTTT
>TRBJ1-2|TRBV27|.|once
CASSPTATPYGYTF
TGTGCCAGCAGTCCCACAGCCACCCCCTATGGCTACACCTTC